These 31 T cell receptor beta chains share one sample of origin, sequenced in a study of cytomegalovirus exposure and HLA in healthy donors (dated by TCRdb to about 2017). Library method: the immunoSEQ multiplex PCR assay. As stored in TCRdb, this immuneACCESS dataset retains in-frame rearrangements with V and J assigned. A fraction of the clones does not appear; measured against another copy, unresolved V genes explain less than half of the discrepancy, and the remainder lacks a known reason. For this sample the table gives around 150,000 clones, of which roughly nine tenths were detected only once. Clones ranked in the top ten supply roughly 4.2% of the sample. The source material was PBMCs. These receptor sequences come from a man aged 18 to 35 in good health and CMV-seropositive.

The chain is built from TRBV15 and TRBJ1-1, with TRBD1 as a possible D gene (6 bases). The CDR3 runs 17 residues. Germline loops: CDR1 LNHNV, CDR2 YYDKDF (reference sequence). V was trimmed by 0 bases and J by 0 bases, leaving 14 bases between them. In DNA, the CDR3 is TGTGCCACCAGCAGAGATCGACGGGGGGCTCTGAACACTGAAGCTTTCTTT. Protein product: CATSRDRRGALNTEAFF.

CDR3: CASSVEPRGDTEAFF. Written as DNA, the CDR3 is TGTGCCAGCAGCGTAGAGCCCAGGGGGGACACTGAAGCTTTCTTT. This chain joins TRBV9 and TRBJ1-1, with TRBD1 matching 7 bases. The CDR3 totals 15 residues. Germline CDR1 reads SGDLS; CDR2 reads YYNGEE. Losses at the gene ends were 0 bases for V and 3 bases for J; bases not matched to a gene: 5.

The chain joins TRBV5-1 to TRBJ2-6; maybe TRBD2 (5 bases). The CDR3 contains 17 residues. Germline CDR1 and CDR2: SGHRS and YFSETQ. With 0 bases removed from V and 2 bases from J, the gap between germline ends came to 12 bases. The CDR3: CASSLGGSRTGANVLTF. CDR3 coding DNA: TGCGCCAGCAGCTTGGGAGGGAGCCGTACTGGGGCCAACGTCCTGACTTTC.

The chain links TRBV18 to TRBJ2-7; 7 bases line up with TRBD1. The CDR3 runs 15 residues. The junction had 4 bases not matched to a gene; V was cut back by 0 bases and J by 2 bases. From germline, CDR1 is KGHSH and CDR2 LQKENI. The CDR3 reads CASSPPRTGAYEQYF. Here the CDR3 DNA reads TGTGCCAGCTCACCACCGAGGACAGGAGCCTACGAGCAGTACTTC.

This chain uses TRBV5-1 with TRBJ2-5, with TRBD1 matching over 11 bases. The CDR3 extends over 16 amino acids. The V and J ends lost 5 bases and 4 bases, in that order; junction bases with no gene match: 10. Germline V lookup: CDR1 SGHRS, CDR2 YFSETQ. The CDR3 protein is CASRDGQGARGETQYF. The CDR3 DNA is TGCGCCAGCAGGGACGGACAGGGGGCGCGGGGAGAGACCCAGTACTTC.

This clone was seen just once. The V call is TRBV5-4, the J call TRBJ2-1, with 9 bases fitting TRBD2. The CDR3 spans 15 residues. V dropped 2 bases and J dropped 7; count of bases not matched to a gene: 7. The V gene's germline CDR1 is SGHNT and CDR2 YYREEE (reference sequence). Here the CDR3 DNA reads TGTGCCAGCAGCTTAGCACTAGCGGGCGTAAATGAGCAGTTCTTC. This sequence encodes CASSLALAGVNEQFF.

Remarks on this clone: Other DNA sequences within the sample encode an identical CDR3. The V and J genes are TRBV19 and TRBJ2-7; tentative D call: TRBD1 (6 bases). Per the germline V gene, CDR1 is LNHDA and CDR2 is SQIVND (reference sequence). This CDR3 spans 12 amino acids. Trimming removed 5 bases at V and 4 bases at J, with 9 bases between. The CDR3 DNA follows: TGTGCCAGTAGTCCAGGACAGTACGAGCAGTACTTC. Protein: CASSPGQYEQYF.

V and J are TRBV27 and TRBJ2-3; 16 nucleotides align to TRBD2. The CDR3 totals 20 residues. The germline CDR1 and CDR2 sequences are MNHEY and SMNVEV (reference sequence). V was pared by 2 bases and J by 4 bases, with 12 bases of the junction left unmatched. The CDR3 DNA reads TGTGCCAGCAGTTTACGGGGACTAGCGGGAGGGCTAAGGTACGCAGATACGCAGTATTTT. It is translated as CASSLRGLAGGLRYADTQYF.

The chain recombines TRBV14 with TRBJ2-7; no clear D gene. The CDR3 spans 15 residues. Germline V gene sequence: CDR1 SGHDN, CDR2 FVKESK. V lost 1 base to trimming and J lost 2 bases, with 12 bases between them. The CDR3 nucleotides are TGTGCCAGCAGCCAAGGGCCGGGTCTCACCTACGAGCAGTACTTC. Protein sequence: CASSQGPGLTYEQYF. Looking up the rest from reference TRBV14 and TRBJ2-7 gives the full variable domain: EAGVTQFPSHSVIEKGQTVTLRCDPISGHDNLYWYRRVMGKEIKFLLHFVKESKQDESGMPNNRFLAERTGGTYSTLKVQPAELEDSGVYFCASSQGPGLTYEQYFGPGTRLTVT.

V usage is TRBV25-1 and J usage is TRBJ2-1; D perhaps matches TRBD2 (6 bases). The germline V gene has CDR1 MGHDK and CDR2 SYGVNS. The CDR3 runs 17 residues. V lost 2 bases to trimming and J lost 3 bases, with 17 bases between them. The CDR3 bases are TGTGCCAGCAGTGAAGGTTTTGGGCAGGGAGGCTACAATGAGCAGTTCTTC. It is translated as CASSEGFGQGGYNEQFF.

This chain uses TRBV27 with TRBJ1-5; D is ambiguous. The V end was cut by 2 bases, the J end by 3 bases, with 11 bases between. The CDR3 covers 15 residues. Germline CDR1 and CDR2: MNHEY and SMNVEV (reference sequence). CDR3 protein: CASSLSQVDNQPQHF. In DNA form, the CDR3 reads TGTGCCAGCAGTTTAAGTCAGGTGGACAATCAGCCCCAGCATTTT.

V gene TRBV4-1 combines with J gene TRBJ1-5; 8 bases are shared with TRBD1. The CDR3 runs 16 residues. Unmatched junction bases numbered 9, after V lost 4 bases and J lost 4 bases. CDR1 and CDR2 from the germline V gene are MGHRA and YSYEKL. In nucleotides, the CDR3 is TGCGCCAGCAGCCCGATCGGACAGGGCCGTAATCAGCCCCAGCATTTT. The encoded protein is CASSPIGQGRNQPQHF.

Of note for this clone: The junction departs from the called germline gene at one end, perhaps through a read error. The chain links TRBV19 to TRBJ1-5; the D is unclear. The CDR3 totals 14 residues. Germline V gives CDR1 LNHDA, CDR2 SQIVND (reference sequence). The CDR3 reads CASRIGQANQPQHF. For the CDR3, the DNA is TGTGCCAGTAGAATAGGGCAGGCTAATCAGCCCCAGCATTTT.

V usage is TRBV7-9 and J usage is TRBJ2-5; TRBD1 matches 7 bases. Germline CDR1 is SEHNR and CDR2 is FQNEAQ (reference sequence). The CDR3 has 13 residues. V shed 5 bases and J 5 bases; nucleotides not matched to a gene: 5. The DNA for the CDR3 is TGTGCCAGCAGCGTAAACAGGGGTGAGACCCAGTACTTC. It specifies CASSVNRGETQYF.

V usage is TRBV19 and J usage is TRBJ2-1, with D perhaps TRBD1 (6 bases). The V and J ends lost 7 bases and 13 bases respectively, with 14 bases between them. The CDR3 has 11 amino acids. CDR1 is LNHDA and CDR2 is SQIVND in the germline V gene (reference sequence). CDR3 sequence: CASTDRKVQFF. The CDR3 nucleotides are TGTGCCAGTACTGACAGGAAGGTACAGTTCTTC.

V gene TRBV28 combines with J gene TRBJ2-7, with TRBD1 matching over 7 bases. J gave up 7 bases and V 6 bases, and 12 bases lay outside the gene matches. CDR3 length: 14 residues. Germline-derived CDR1 and CDR2 are MDHEN and SYDVKM. The CDR3 nucleotides read TGTGCCAGCAGCCCTGCCGACAGGGATCAAGAGCAGTACTTC. Translating gives CASSPADRDQEQYF.

V gene TRBV5-1 combines with J gene TRBJ2-1; TRBD2 matches 13 bases. CDR1 is SGHRS and CDR2 is YFSETQ in the germline V gene. The junction had 7 bases not matched to a gene; V was cut back by 4 bases and J by 6 bases. This CDR3 is built from 16 residues. CDR3 DNA sequence: TGCGCCAGCAGCCCGATACTAGCGGGAGGGGTCAATGAGCAGTTCTTC. Its translation: CASSPILAGGVNEQFF.

The rearrangement links TRBV7-2 to TRBJ2-7; weak D call: TRBD2 (6 bases). V was shortened by 1 base and J by 0 bases, with 10 bases between the two germline ends. The V gene's germline CDR1 is SGHTA and CDR2 FQGNSA. This CDR3 comprises 15 residues. The CDR3 here is CASSLEGGSSYEQYF. The CDR3 DNA reads TGTGCCAGCAGCTTAGAAGGAGGGAGCTCCTACGAGCAGTACTTC.

This sequence joins TRBV5-1 and TRBJ1-3; perhaps TRBD1 as D (6 bases). CDR1 is SGHRS and CDR2 is YFSETQ in the germline V gene. Trimming removed 0 bases from V and 6 bases from J, with 10 bases in between. This CDR3 is 14 amino acids long. The CDR3 DNA reads as TGCGCCAGCAGCTTGGGGGGGCTTGAAAACACCATATATTTT. Its translation: CASSLGGLENTIYF.

The chain carries TRBV6-1 and TRBJ2-1; 9 nucleotides line up with TRBD2. V shed 4 bases, J shed 0 bases, and the junction held 4 bases outside the gene matches. The germline gives CDR1 MNHNS, CDR2 SASEGT. There are 16 residues in the CDR3. CDR3: CASSGRLAASYNEQFF. The CDR3 coding sequence is TGTGCCAGCAGTGGACGACTAGCGGCCTCCTACAATGAGCAGTTCTTC.

The CDR3 sequence is CASSLTSLETQYF. CDR3 bases: TGTGCCAGCAGCTTAACTAGTTTGGAGACCCAGTACTTC. This chain uses TRBV13 with TRBJ2-5, with a tentative D call TRBD2 (5 bases). V lost 2 bases to trimming and J lost 5 bases, with 9 bases between them. Germline V gene lookup returns CDR1 PRHDT and CDR2 FYEKMQ (reference sequence). The CDR3 is made up of 13 amino acids.

About this clone: The same CDR3 can be traced to other DNA sequences in this sample. V and J are TRBV19 and TRBJ1-5; 7 bases line up with TRBD1. The CDR3 has 15 residues. J gave up 3 bases and V 5 bases, and 7 bases lay outside the gene matches. In germline, CDR1 is LNHDA, CDR2 SQIVND (reference sequence). The CDR3 region has the DNA TGTGCCAGTAGTCCGGGACAGAGATCCAATCAGCCCCAGCATTTT. Amino acid sequence: CASSPGQRSNQPQHF.

This clone was observed once. V gene TRBV7-9 combines with J gene TRBJ2-7, with 8 bases identical to TRBD1. Germline CDR1 SEHNR, CDR2 FQNEAQ (reference sequence). The CDR3 runs 15 residues. J gave up 3 bases and V 3 bases, and 7 bases lay outside the gene matches. CDR3 sequence (DNA): TGTGCCAGCAGCTTTGGGGACAGGCCGTTCTACGAGCAGTACTTC. Protein sequence: CASSFGDRPFYEQYF.

The chain uses TRBV6-5 and TRBJ2-5; D remains unclear. This CDR3 spans 14 amino acids. Trimming stripped 0 bases from V and 8 bases from J, with 13 bases between. Germline V lookup: CDR1 MNHEY, CDR2 SVGAGI. The CDR3 loop is CASSYSARRGTQYF. CDR3 sequence (DNA): TGTGCCAGCAGTTACTCGGCCCGTCGAGGTACCCAGTACTTC.

This chain joins TRBV4-1 and TRBJ2-5, with 12 bases lining up with TRBD2. J was trimmed by 5 bases and V by 3 bases; bases with no gene match: 7. Germline CDR1 reads MGHRA; CDR2 reads YSYEKL. The CDR3 covers 16 residues. CDR3 sequence: CASSQPTSGSRETQYF. CDR3 nucleotide sequence: TGCGCCAGCAGCCAGCCGACTAGCGGGAGTCGGGAGACCCAGTACTTC.

A single count supports this clone. This chain joins TRBV12-5 and TRBJ1-5; no firm D call. The length of the CDR3 is 12 residues. V lost 4 bases and J lost 4, with 5 bases in between. Germline CDR1 reads LGHNT; CDR2 reads FRNRAP. In nucleotides, the CDR3 is TGTGCTAGTGGTTCGGGGAATCAGCCCCAGCATTTT. Translating it yields CASGSGNQPQHF.

This rearrangement joins TRBV6-5 to TRBJ1-5; D is undetermined. The CDR3 contains 14 residues. The germline V gene has CDR1 MNHEY and CDR2 SVGAGI. The V and J ends lost 6 bases and 3 bases respectively, with 12 bases between them. CDR3 protein: CASRRRRDNQPQHF. The CDR3 nucleotides read TGTGCCAGCAGAAGGCGACGGGACAATCAGCCCCAGCATTTT.

This clone appeared a few times. The chain is built from TRBV10-2 and TRBJ2-4; D remains unclear. The CDR3 runs 16 residues. CDR1 and CDR2 from the germline V gene are WSHSY and SAAADI. V was cut by 3 bases and J by 0 bases, with 12 bases left in between. The CDR3 DNA reads TGCGCCAGCAGTGATAGGAGCAGACTAGCCAAAAACATTCAGTACTTC. Translation: CASSDRSRLAKNIQYF.

The rearrangement uses TRBV5-1 and TRBJ1-2, with D perhaps matching TRBD1 (6 bases). This CDR3 comprises 13 residues. Germline CDR1 is SGHRS and CDR2 is YFSETQ. The V gene lost 0 bases and the J gene lost 8 bases, with 11 bases spanning the gap. The chain's CDR3 is CASSLEQGSGYTF. CDR3 DNA sequence: TGCGCCAGCAGCTTGGAACAGGGTTCAGGCTACACCTTC.

V usage is TRBV29-1 and J usage is TRBJ2-7; 9 nucleotides line up with TRBD1. The germline V gene has CDR1 SQVTM and CDR2 ANQGSEA. The V segment lost 6 bases and the J segment 0 bases; nucleotides outside the gene matches: 6. CDR3 length: 14 amino acids. CDR3 residues: CSVVGTGSSYEQYF. The CDR3 region has the DNA TGCAGCGTGGTGGGGACAGGGAGCTCCTACGAGCAGTACTTC.

The V gene is TRBV28, the J gene TRBJ2-7, with TRBD1 matching over 7 bases. The CDR3 totals 14 residues. Unmatched junction bases numbered 8, after V lost 4 bases and J lost 5 bases. The germline CDR1 and CDR2 sequences are MDHEN and SYDVKM. CDR3 DNA sequence: TGTGCCAGCAGTTCGACAGGGTCGCTCAACGAGCAGTACTTC. It is translated as CASSSTGSLNEQYF.